This T cell receptor (beta chain) was observed in a study of T cell responses to AZD1222 COVID-19 vaccine. Study results and caveats: There were repertoire samples only from the period after the peak T cell response. Baseline seropositives among AZD1222 recipients totaled only six. Reports say nearly half of spike-specific TCRs go after unmutated variant regions.

Second-dose schedules of about 4 or about 12 weeks were combined. In the case of this clone: Its cognate antigen is unknown.

Using immunoSEQ multiplex PCR, the repertoire was profiled, and TCRdb retains in-frame clones only, with some absent. In the table there are approximately 200,000 clones, more than 85% of which are singletons. The germline CDR1 and CDR2 sequences are ENHRY and SYGVKD. The CDR3 contains 13 residues. Trimming left V 4 bases short and J 7 bases short, with 11 bases between. This clonotype was obtained from an adult who received the AZD1222 COVID-19 vaccine. The gene calls are TRBV10-3 and TRBJ2-1, with D perhaps matching TRBD1 or TRBD2 (5 bases each). The specimen was peripheral blood, collected 28 days after the second AZD1222 dose. CDR3 sequence (DNA): TGTGCCATCAGTGGAGGGACGTTAAATGAGCAGTTCTTC. It is translated as CAISGGTLNEQFF.